These 2 T cell receptor beta chains originate from one sample sequenced in a study of T cell changes during pregnancy in multiple sclerosis. The assay was immunoSEQ multiplex PCR, and TCRdb's table has in-frame clones only and misses some. Of about 40,000 clones in the sample, 93% were seen once. Here the sequenced sample was CD4+ T cells from peripheral blood mononuclear cells, taken in the third trimester of pregnancy. All receptors derive from a female donor with multiple sclerosis, enrolled in a pregnancy study.

The chain uses TRBV7-9 and TRBJ1-5, with D possibly matching TRBD1 (5 bases). In germline, CDR1 is SEHNR, CDR2 FQNEAQ (reference sequence). V dropped 2 bases and J dropped 3 bases, with 8 bases sitting between them. The CDR3 consists of 14 residues. CDR3 loop: CASSLQTDNQPQHF. The DNA for the CDR3 is TGTGCCAGCAGCTTACAGACAGACAATCAGCCCCAGCATTTT.

This clone has a single count. The rearrangement joins TRBV6-5 to TRBJ1-6; D unresolved. The CDR3 loop spans 14 amino acids. V was shortened by 3 bases and J by 0 bases, with 3 bases between the two germline ends. Germline values: CDR1 MNHEY, CDR2 SVGAGI. The CDR3 nucleotides read TGTGCCAGCAGTTATCTCTCCTATAATTCACCCCTCCACTTT. Amino acids: CASSYLSYNSPLHF.